This passage covers 21 T cell receptor beta chains from one sample sequenced in a study of cytomegalovirus exposure and HLA in healthy donors. PCR involved 60 Vbeta and 13 Jbeta primers. Sequenced by immunoSEQ multiplex PCR; TCRdb stores in-frame clones only, minus some. The table lists 180,000 or so clones, around 75% of them singletons, with roughly 7.6% in the top ten. Sample: PBMCs. These receptors all come from a woman between 40 and 55 years old in good health and CMV-seropositive.

Notes on this clone: Likely a read error: the CDR3 ends without its conserved phenylalanine or tryptophan. In DNA, the CDR3 is TGTGCCAGCAGTGTCGACAGGGTGTCGTCTGGCTACACCCTC. This sequence encodes CASSVDRVSSGYTL. The chain couples TRBV6-1 to TRBJ1-2, with 7 bases fitting TRBD1. Looked up from germline, CDR1 is MNHNS and CDR2 is SASEGT. This CDR3 is built from 14 residues. The V gene end was trimmed by 4 bases and the J gene end by 7 bases; junction bases not matched to a gene: 9.

As DNA, the CDR3 is TGTGCCAGCAGCCTGGACAGGATTTTGGAGACCCAGTACTTC. Encoded protein: CASSLDRILETQYF. V is TRBV7-2 and J is TRBJ2-5; the match to TRBD1 covers 7 bases. The J segment lost 5 bases and the V segment lost 5 bases, leaving 8 bases of the junction unmatched. This CDR3 is built from 14 residues. Germline V gives CDR1 SGHTA, CDR2 FQGNSA.

This clone is a singleton in its sample. This chain links TRBV19 with TRBJ1-2, with D perhaps matching TRBD1 (5 bases). V lost 6 bases, J lost 7 bases, and 18 bases lay in between. The CDR3 extends over 14 amino acids. The germline gives CDR1 LNHDA, CDR2 SQIVND (reference sequence). The CDR3 sequence: CASRDQGGVSGYTF. The CDR3 DNA reads TGTGCCAGTAGAGACCAGGGTGGGGTGAGTGGCTACACCTTC.

As concerns this clone: Other DNA sequences within the sample encode an identical CDR3. The genes are TRBV15 and TRBJ2-7, with 10 bases that match TRBD2. CDR1 LNHNV and CDR2 YYDKDF come from the germline V gene (reference sequence). Losses at the gene ends were 0 bases for V and 5 bases for J; bases not matched to a gene: 7. The CDR3 length is 16 residues. As DNA, the CDR3 is TGTGCCACCAGCAGAGATATAGCGGGGGGAAGGAACGAGCAGTACTTC. As protein: CATSRDIAGGRNEQYF.

This sequence joins TRBV5-4 and TRBJ2-7; 15 positions match TRBD2. The CDR3 has 17 residues. Germline assignment: CDR1 SGHNT and CDR2 YYREEE (reference sequence). Unmatched junction bases numbered 9, after V lost 3 bases and J lost 5 bases. The CDR3: CASSSGLAGGSIDEQYF. The CDR3 DNA follows: TGTGCCAGCAGCTCCGGACTAGCGGGAGGGTCTATTGACGAGCAGTACTTC.

This clone was picked up one time. This chain uses TRBV6-1 with TRBJ2-7; 10 bases match TRBD2. V was pared by 6 bases and J by 1 base, with 6 bases of the junction left unmatched. CDR1 is MNHNS and CDR2 is SASEGT in the germline V gene. This CDR3 has 15 residues. Here the CDR3 DNA reads TGTGCCAGCAGACCCGGAGCGGGAGGGTCCTACGAGCAGTACTTC. Translated: CASRPGAGGSYEQYF.

V is TRBV11-2 and J is TRBJ2-3; no firm D call. Germline lookup yields CDR1 SGHAT and CDR2 FQNNGV. Trimming took off 1 base at V and 0 bases at J, with 8 bases between the two ends. The CDR3 covers 15 residues. DNA of the CDR3: TGTGCCAGCAGCTTAGTGGCGGCTAGCACAGATACGCAGTATTTT. Translated, it gives CASSLVAASTDTQYF. The full variable domain, its missing parts supplied by reference TRBV11-2 and TRBJ2-3, is EAGVAQSPRYKIIEKRQSVAFWCNPISGHATLYWYQQILGQGPKLLIQFQNNGVVDDSQLPKDRFSAERLKGVDSTLKIQPAKLEDSAVYLCASSLVAASTDTQYFGPGTRLTVL.

This sequence joins TRBV5-1 and TRBJ2-1, with TRBD2 identical over 11 bases. The germline V gene has CDR1 SGHRS and CDR2 YFSETQ. The CDR3 is 16 residues long. The V segment lost 4 bases and the J segment 4 bases; nucleotides outside the gene matches: 7. The CDR3 here is CASSRTSGSTYNEQFF. The CDR3 DNA sequence: TGCGCCAGCAGCCGAACTAGCGGGAGTACTTACAATGAGCAGTTCTTC.

The chain links TRBV28 to TRBJ2-7; D is uncertain. There are 12 residues in the CDR3. Trimming stripped 6 bases from V and 10 bases from J, with 16 bases between. CDR1 MDHEN and CDR2 SYDVKM come from the germline V gene. The CDR3: CASRTNIGSQYF. The CDR3 coding sequence is TGTGCCAGCAGAACGAATATCGGGTCCCAGTACTTC.

The chain has TRBV29-1 and TRBJ1-3; the D gene is possibly TRBD1 (6 bases). The CDR3 is 15 amino acids. Between the trimmed V and J ends, which lost 6 bases and 0 bases, there was a span of 15 bases. Germline V CDR1 and CDR2: SQVTM, ANQGSEA. The CDR3, as DNA: TGCAGCGTCACTCTGACAGGAGACTCTGGAAACACCATATATTTT. Translation gives CSVTLTGDSGNTIYF.

This rearrangement joins TRBV19 to TRBJ1-5, with 9 bases matching TRBD1. Germline V gene sequence: CDR1 LNHDA, CDR2 SQIVND (reference sequence). Trimming took 6 bases from V and 2 from J; bases not matched to a gene: 5. CDR3 size: 15 residues. The chain's CDR3 is CASSRGTGRNQPQHF. In nucleotides, the CDR3 is TGTGCCAGTAGCCGAGGGACAGGGCGCAATCAGCCCCAGCATTTT. Variable domain in full (rest from reference TRBV19 and TRBJ1-5): DGGITQSPKYLFRKEGQNVTLSCEQNLNHDAMYWYRQDPGQGLRLIYYSQIVNDFQKGDIAEGYSVSREKKESFPLTVTSAQKNPTAFYLCASSRGTGRNQPQHFGDGTRLSIL.

In nucleotides, the CDR3 is TGTGCCAGTAGTCGGGGGGGGCATGGCTACACCTTC. This encodes CASSRGGHGYTF. The chain links TRBV19 to TRBJ1-2, with D perhaps matching TRBD1 (6 bases). This CDR3 comprises 12 residues. V shed 5 bases and J shed 6 bases, with 10 bases lying between them. Germline values: CDR1 LNHDA, CDR2 SQIVND (reference sequence).

The gene calls are TRBV27 and TRBJ2-6, with a tentative D call TRBD2 (5 bases). The germline V gene encodes CDR1 MNHEY and CDR2 SMNVEV (reference sequence). The CDR3 totals 17 residues. V lost 3 bases and J lost 0, with 12 bases in between. CDR3 DNA sequence: TGTGCCAGCAGTTTGAGGCTAGCCGTCTCTGGGGCCAACGTCCTGACTTTC. Translated: CASSLRLAVSGANVLTF.

The chain joins TRBV30 to TRBJ2-7; TRBD2 aligns across 12 bases. The V and J ends lost 3 bases and 3 bases, in that order; junction bases with no gene match: 6. The CDR3 loop spans 15 amino acids. Germline assignment: CDR1 GTSNPN and CDR2 SVGIG (reference sequence). The CDR3 nucleotides are TGTGCCTGGAGGCCGCTAGCGGGAGGGATCTACGAGCAGTACTTC. It yields the protein CAWRPLAGGIYEQYF.

The CDR3 protein is CASSFNRGRETQYF. DNA for the CDR3: TGTGCCAGTAGTTTCAACAGGGGGAGGGAGACCCAGTACTTC. This chain links TRBV19 with TRBJ2-5; TRBD1 matches at 8 bases. V trimming: 5 bases; J trimming: 5 bases; junction bases outside the gene matches: 7. Germline lookup yields CDR1 LNHDA and CDR2 SQIVND (reference sequence). The CDR3 runs to 14 residues.

The chain couples TRBV7-3 to TRBJ1-6, with TRBD1 matching over 9 bases. The CDR3 loop spans 13 amino acids. Per the germline V gene, CDR1 is SGHTA and CDR2 is FQGTGA. Losses at the gene ends were 6 bases for V and 7 bases for J; bases not matched to a gene: 1. The CDR3 bases are TGTGCCAGCAGGACAGGGGGGAATTCACCCCTCCACTTT. Its translation: CASRTGGNSPLHF.

The rearrangement links TRBV30 to TRBJ2-7, with TRBD2 identical over 9 bases. The V segment lost 2 bases and the J segment 4 bases; nucleotides outside the gene matches: 15. The CDR3 length is 17 residues. In germline, CDR1 is GTSNPN, CDR2 SVGIG (reference sequence). The CDR3 DNA reads TGTGCCTGGAGTCTACCCCCTCGACTAGCGGTCACTTACGAGCAGTACTTC. This gives the protein CAWSLPPRLAVTYEQYF.

The V and J genes are TRBV7-9 and TRBJ1-2, with 9 bases that match TRBD1. The ends lost 1 base at V and 7 bases at J; junction bases unmatched: 4. Germline assignment: CDR1 SEHNR and CDR2 FQNEAQ (reference sequence). This CDR3 comprises 14 residues. CDR3 in amino acids: CASSLEQGASGYTF. CDR3 nucleotides: TGTGCCAGCAGCTTAGAACAGGGGGCAAGTGGCTACACCTTC. Drawing the rest from reference TRBV7-9 and TRBJ1-2, the complete variable domain is DTGVSQNPRHKITKRGQNVTFRCDPISEHNRLYWYRQTLGQGPEFLTYFQNEAQLEKSRLLSDRFSAERPKGSFSTLEIQRTEQGDSAMYLCASSLEQGASGYTFGSGTRLTVV.

The rearrangement uses TRBV19 and TRBJ1-5, with D perhaps TRBD1 (6 bases). The V end was cut by 4 bases, the J end by 5 bases, with 12 bases between. The CDR3 sequence is 14 residues long. Germline V gene sequence: CDR1 LNHDA, CDR2 SQIVND (reference sequence). The CDR3, as DNA: TGTGCCAGTAGTAACCAGGGGACCCATCAGCCCCAGCATTTT. It codes for CASSNQGTHQPQHF.

This chain links TRBV15 with TRBJ1-2, with 11 nucleotides matching TRBD1. The trim removed 5 bases at V and 0 bases at J, leaving 11 bases unmatched. Germline assignment: CDR1 LNHNV and CDR2 YYDKDF (reference sequence). The CDR3 runs to 18 residues. The CDR3 DNA reads as TGTGCCACCAGCGTCGGACAGGGGGCCTTTCTTTCTAACTATGGCTACACCTTC. The encoded protein is CATSVGQGAFLSNYGYTF.

In DNA form, the CDR3 reads TGCAGTGCTGGACAGGGAAACATTCAGTACTTC. This gives the protein CSAGQGNIQYF. The rearrangement links TRBV20-1 to TRBJ2-4; 8 nucleotides match TRBD1. This CDR3 comprises 11 residues. Per germline, CDR1 DFQATT and CDR2 SNEGSKA (reference sequence). Unmatched junction bases numbered 0, after V lost 5 bases and J lost 6 bases.